Below are 3 T cell receptor beta chains sequenced from a single sample in a study of blood T cell repertoires in COVID-19. Profiled with immunoSEQ multiplex PCR; TCRdb holds only in-frame clones, not every one. The sample comprises nearly 350,000 clones, approximately 84% of which are singletons, and 0.9% to 1.2% rests with the top ten. Sequencing used PBMCs or T cells enriched from blood (not recorded which). All receptors come from a woman between 25 and 40 years old who had recovered from COVID-19.

The chain has TRBV28 and TRBJ2-7; a possible D gene is TRBD1 (5 bases). The CDR3 has 19 amino acids. The germline gives CDR1 MDHEN, CDR2 SYDVKM. The germline V and J ends were trimmed by 3 bases and 2 bases, with 26 bases remaining between them. For the CDR3, the DNA is TGTGCCAGCAGTTTGGGATCAAGGACAAGACCGGAACCCGCCTACGAGCAGTACTTC. Protein: CASSLGSRTRPEPAYEQYF.

The chain joins TRBV6-1 to TRBJ2-3, with 8 bases aligning to TRBD1. After removal of 3 bases from V and 0 bases from J, the junction contained 5 bases not matched to a gene. Germline V lookup: CDR1 MNHNS, CDR2 SASEGT. The CDR3 sequence is 16 residues long. The CDR3 nucleotides are TGTGCCAGCAGTGACGGACAGGGATTCAGCACAGATACGCAGTATTTT. This translates into CASSDGQGFSTDTQYF.

The rearrangement joins TRBV18 to TRBJ1-2, with D unresolved. The germline CDR1 and CDR2 sequences are KGHSH and LQKENI. V was pared by 8 bases and J by 0 bases, with 16 bases between. The CDR3 loop spans 15 amino acids. The CDR3: CASTQDTEANYGYTF. The CDR3 DNA reads as TGTGCCAGCACACAAGACACAGAAGCTAACTATGGCTACACCTTC. Combining the CDR3 with reference TRBV18 and TRBJ1-2 gives the whole variable domain NAGVMQNPRHLVRRRGQEARLRCSPMKGHSHVYWYRQLPEEGLKFMVYLQKENIIDESGMPKERFSAEFPKEGPSILRIQQVVRGDSAAYFCASTQDTEANYGYTFGSGTRLTVV.